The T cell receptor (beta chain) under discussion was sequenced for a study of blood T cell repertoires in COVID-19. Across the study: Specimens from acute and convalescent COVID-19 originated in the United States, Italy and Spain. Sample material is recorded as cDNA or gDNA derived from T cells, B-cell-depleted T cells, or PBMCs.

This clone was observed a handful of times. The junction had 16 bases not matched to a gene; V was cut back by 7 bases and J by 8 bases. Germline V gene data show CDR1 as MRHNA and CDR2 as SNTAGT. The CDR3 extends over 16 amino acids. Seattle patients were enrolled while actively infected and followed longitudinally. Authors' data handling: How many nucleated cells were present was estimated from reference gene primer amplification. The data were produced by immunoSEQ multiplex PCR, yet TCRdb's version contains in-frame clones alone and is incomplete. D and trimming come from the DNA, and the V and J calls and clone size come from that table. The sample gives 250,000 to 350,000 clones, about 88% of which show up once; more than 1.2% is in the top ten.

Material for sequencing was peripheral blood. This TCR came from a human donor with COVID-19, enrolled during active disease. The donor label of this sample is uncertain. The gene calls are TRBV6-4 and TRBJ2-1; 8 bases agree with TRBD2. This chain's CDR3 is CASTRSPGGPIDEQFF. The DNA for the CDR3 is TGTGCCAGCACCCGATCTCCGGGAGGGCCGATCGATGAGCAGTTCTTC.